Listed below are T cell receptor beta chains from one sample, sequenced in a study of CD8+CD57+ T cells in acquired aplastic anemia. TCRdb ran MiXCR on the reads and lists one entry per CDR3 protein. The sample consists of about 120,000 distinct CDR3 sequences, 55% to 60% of them appearing once. The sample consisted of sorted CD4+, CD8+, or CD8+CD57+ T cells (not recorded which) from PBMCs. These receptors all come from a human donor with aplastic anemia. The CDR3 runs from the conserved cysteine through the conserved F or W. A D gene is named only where the DNA matches it firmly. The listing skips clone size in some rows; elsewhere it reads once, few, many or a size class.

abundance	j_gene	v_gene	d_gene	CDR3nt	CDR3aa
once	TRBJ1-5	TRBV2	NA	TGTGCCAGCATGACTAGCGGGGGGCGGGAGACCCAGCATTTT	CASMTSGGRETQHF
NA	TRBJ1-4	TRBV25-1	TRBD1	TGTGCCAGCACGGACAGGGTCGTTGAAAAACTGTTTTTT	CASTDRVVEKLFF
NA	TRBJ2-1	TRBV20-1	TRBD2	TGCAGTGCTTGGACTAGAGGAGAGCAGTTCTTC	CSAWTRGEQFF
NA	TRBJ2-1	TRBV19	TRBD2	TGTGCCAGTAGTTCGGGACTAGCGGGAGGGCTGGGGGAGCAGTTCTTC	CASSSGLAGGLGEQFF
few	TRBJ2-5	TRBV19	TRBD1	TGTGCCAGTAGTCGGACAGGGCCGGGGGAGACCCAGTACTTC	CASSRTGPGETQYF
NA	TRBJ2-3	TRBV6-2/TRBV6-3	TRBD1	TGTGCCAGCAGTTACCATCCTCCGGGACAGCCTAGCACAGATACGCAGTATTTT	CASSYHPPGQPSTDTQYF
many	TRBJ2-3	TRBV20-1	TRBD1	TGCAGTGCCCAGGGACAGGGGGCCGGAGATACGCAGTATTTT	CSAQGQGAGDTQYF
NA	TRBJ2-3	TRBV7-2	TRBD2	TGTGCCAGCGGCCTAGCGGAGCAGTATTTT	CASGLAEQYF
few	TRBJ1-6	TRBV10-1	TRBD1	TGCGCCAGCAGTCCCGGGACAGGGAATTCACCCCTCCACTTT	CASSPGTGNSPLHF
NA	TRBJ1-6	TRBV10-1	TRBD1	TGCGCCAGCAGCCAGGGACAGGATAATTCACCCCTCCACTTT	CASSQGQDNSPLHF
NA	TRBJ2-1	TRBV20-1	TRBD2	TGCAGTGCTAGTGACAGCGGGAGGGCGGGGTCCTACAATGAGCAGTTCTTC	CSASDSGRAGSYNEQFF
NA	TRBJ2-1	TRBV29-1	NA	TGCAGCGTTGAAGATCTAAGGGGACTTTACAATGAGCAGTTCTTC	CSVEDLRGLYNEQFF
NA	TRBJ2-1	TRBV7-9	NA	TGTGCCAGCAGCTTAGGATCACCAGCGGACAATGAGCAGTTCTTC	CASSLGSPADNEQFF